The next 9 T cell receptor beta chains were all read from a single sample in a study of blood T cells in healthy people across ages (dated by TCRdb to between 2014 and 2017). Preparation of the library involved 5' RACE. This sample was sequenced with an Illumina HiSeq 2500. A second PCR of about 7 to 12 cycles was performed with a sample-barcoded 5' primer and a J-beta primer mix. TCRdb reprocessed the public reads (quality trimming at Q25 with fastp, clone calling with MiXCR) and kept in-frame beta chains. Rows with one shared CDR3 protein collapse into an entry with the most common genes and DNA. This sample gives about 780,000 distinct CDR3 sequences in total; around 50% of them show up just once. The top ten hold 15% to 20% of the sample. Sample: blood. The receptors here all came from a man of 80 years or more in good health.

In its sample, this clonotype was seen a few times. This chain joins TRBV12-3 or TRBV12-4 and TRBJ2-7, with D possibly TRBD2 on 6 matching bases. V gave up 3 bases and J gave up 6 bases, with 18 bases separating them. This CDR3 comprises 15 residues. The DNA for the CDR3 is TGTGCCAGCAGTTTGTCCGGCGGGGATTCGGGCGAGCAGTACTTC. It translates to CASSLSGGDSGEQYF.

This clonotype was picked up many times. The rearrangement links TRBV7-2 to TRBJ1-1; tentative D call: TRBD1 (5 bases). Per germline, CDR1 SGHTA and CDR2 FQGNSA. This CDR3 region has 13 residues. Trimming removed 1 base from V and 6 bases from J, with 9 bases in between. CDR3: CASSLVRVPEAFF. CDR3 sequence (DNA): TGTGCCAGCAGCTTAGTCAGGGTCCCTGAAGCTTTCTTT. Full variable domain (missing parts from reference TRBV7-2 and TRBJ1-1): GAGVSQSPSNKVTEKGKDVELRCDPISGHTALYWYRQSLGQGLEFLIYFQGNSAPDKSGLPSDRFSAERTGGSVSTLTIQRTQQEDSAVYLCASSLVRVPEAFFGQGTRLTVV.

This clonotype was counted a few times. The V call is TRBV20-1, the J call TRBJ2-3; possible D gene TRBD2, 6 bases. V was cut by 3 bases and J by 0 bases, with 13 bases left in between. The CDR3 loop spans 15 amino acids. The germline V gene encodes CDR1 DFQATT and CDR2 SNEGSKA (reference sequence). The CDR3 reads CSARETRPSTDTQYF. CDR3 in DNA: TGCAGTGCTAGGGAGACTAGACCTAGCACAGATACGCAGTATTTT.

CDR3 bases: TGTGCCACGCAGGGACGGAGCCTCAATGAGCAGTACTTC. Translation: CATQGRSLNEQYF. The V and J genes are TRBV10-3 and TRBJ2-7; D is tentatively TRBD1 or TRBD2 (5 bases each). The V end was cut by 10 bases, the J end by 7 bases, with 20 bases between. The CDR3 runs to 13 residues. In germline, CDR1 is ENHRY, CDR2 SYGVKD.

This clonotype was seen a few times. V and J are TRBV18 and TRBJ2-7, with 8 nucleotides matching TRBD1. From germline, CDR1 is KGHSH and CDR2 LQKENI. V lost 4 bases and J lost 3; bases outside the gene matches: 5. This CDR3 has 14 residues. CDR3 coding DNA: TGTGCCAGCTCACGCCTGGACAGGGACTACGAGCAGTACTTC. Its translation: CASSRLDRDYEQYF.

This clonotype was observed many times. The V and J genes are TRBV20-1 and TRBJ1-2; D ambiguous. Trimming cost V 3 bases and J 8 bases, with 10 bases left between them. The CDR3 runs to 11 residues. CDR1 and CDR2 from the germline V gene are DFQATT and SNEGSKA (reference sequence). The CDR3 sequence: CSASRGGGYTF. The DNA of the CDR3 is TGCAGTGCTAGCCGTGGTGGAGGCTACACCTTC.

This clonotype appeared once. The CDR3 sequence is CASSSRTGGEETQYF. CDR3 coding DNA: TGTGCCAGCAGTTCCCGGACAGGGGGCGAAGAGACCCAGTACTTC. The V call is TRBV27, the J call TRBJ2-7, with TRBD1 identical over 11 bases. The J call may be in error: the DNA end matches TRBJ2-5 better. Germline CDR1 and CDR2: MNHEY and SMNVEV (reference sequence). CDR3 length equals 15 residues.

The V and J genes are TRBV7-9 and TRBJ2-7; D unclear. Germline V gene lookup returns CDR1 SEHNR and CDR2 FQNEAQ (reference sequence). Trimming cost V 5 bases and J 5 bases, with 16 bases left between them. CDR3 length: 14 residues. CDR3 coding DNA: TGTGCCAGCAGCCTTAGGACCGCAAGGGACGAGCAGTACTTC. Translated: CASSLRTARDEQYF.

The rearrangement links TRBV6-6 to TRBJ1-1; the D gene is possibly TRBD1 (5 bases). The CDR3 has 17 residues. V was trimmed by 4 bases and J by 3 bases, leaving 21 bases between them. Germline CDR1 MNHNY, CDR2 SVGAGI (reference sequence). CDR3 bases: TGTGCCAGCAGTTCGTTTTTACCCCAGGGAGGTGACACTGAAGCTTTCTTT. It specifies CASSSFLPQGGDTEAFF.